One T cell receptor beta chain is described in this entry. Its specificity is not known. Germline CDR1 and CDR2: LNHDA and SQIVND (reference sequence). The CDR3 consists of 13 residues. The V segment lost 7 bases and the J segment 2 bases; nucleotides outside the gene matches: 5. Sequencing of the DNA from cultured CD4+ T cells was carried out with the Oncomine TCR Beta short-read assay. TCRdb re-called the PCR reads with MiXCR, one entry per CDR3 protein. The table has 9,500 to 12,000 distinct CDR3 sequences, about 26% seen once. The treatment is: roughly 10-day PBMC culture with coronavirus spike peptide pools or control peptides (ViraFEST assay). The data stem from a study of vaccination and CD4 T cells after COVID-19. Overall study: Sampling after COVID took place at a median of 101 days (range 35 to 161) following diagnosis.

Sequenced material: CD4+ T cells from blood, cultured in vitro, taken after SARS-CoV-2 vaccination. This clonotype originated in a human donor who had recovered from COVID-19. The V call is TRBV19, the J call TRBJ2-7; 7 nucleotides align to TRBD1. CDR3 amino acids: CASTRDRPYEQYF. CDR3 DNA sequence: TGTGCCAGTACAAGGGACAGACCCTACGAGCAGTACTTC.